This T cell receptor (beta chain) was documented in a study of blood T cell repertoires in COVID-19. Whole-study context: Spain, Italy and the United States supplied samples that represented acute and convalescent COVID-19. The cDNA or gDNA used as material had been derived from T cells, B-cell-depleted T cells, or PBMCs.

Germline assignment: CDR1 LNHDA and CDR2 SQIVND (reference sequence). Trimming removed 0 bases at V and 6 bases at J, with 5 bases between. CDR3 length equals 12 residues. In the original processing: By means of reference gene primer amplification, nucleated cell counts were estimated. The protocol was immunoSEQ multiplex PCR, while the TCRdb copy is restricted to in-frame clones and leaves out a portion. The DNA was the basis for D and trimming; V, J and clone size are from that table. The table records a few hundred thousand clones, 88% of them present only once. This TCR was sampled from a woman in her 30s with COVID-19, enrolled during active disease. The sequencing input was peripheral blood. The chain is built from TRBV19 and TRBJ1-2; no clear D. Here the CDR3 reads CASSIDLHGYTF. The CDR3 DNA follows: TGTGCCAGTAGTATAGATCTCCATGGCTACACCTTC.